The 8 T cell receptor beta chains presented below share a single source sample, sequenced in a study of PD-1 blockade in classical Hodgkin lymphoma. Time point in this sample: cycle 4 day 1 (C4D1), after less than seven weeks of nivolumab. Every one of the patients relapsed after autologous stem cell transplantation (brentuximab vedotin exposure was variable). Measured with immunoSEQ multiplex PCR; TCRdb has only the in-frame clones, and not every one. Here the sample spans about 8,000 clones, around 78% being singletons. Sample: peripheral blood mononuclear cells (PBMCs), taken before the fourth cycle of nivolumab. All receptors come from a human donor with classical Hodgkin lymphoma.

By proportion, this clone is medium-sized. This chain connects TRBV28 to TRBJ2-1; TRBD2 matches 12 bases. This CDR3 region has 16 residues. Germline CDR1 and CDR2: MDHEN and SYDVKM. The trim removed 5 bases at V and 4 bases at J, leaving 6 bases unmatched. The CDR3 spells CASSTPTSGSYNEQFF. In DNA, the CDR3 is TGTGCCAGCAGTACGCCGACTAGCGGGAGTTACAATGAGCAGTTCTTC.

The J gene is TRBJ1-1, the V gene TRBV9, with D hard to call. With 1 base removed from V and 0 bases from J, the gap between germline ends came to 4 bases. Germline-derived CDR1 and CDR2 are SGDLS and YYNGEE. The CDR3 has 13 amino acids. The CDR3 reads CASSVRLNTEAFF. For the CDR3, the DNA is TGTGCCAGCAGCGTAAGGTTGAACACTGAAGCTTTCTTT.

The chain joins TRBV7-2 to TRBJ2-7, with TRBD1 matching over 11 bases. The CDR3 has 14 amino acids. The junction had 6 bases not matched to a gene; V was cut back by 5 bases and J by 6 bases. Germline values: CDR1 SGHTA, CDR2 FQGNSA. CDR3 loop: CASSPGQGVSEQYF. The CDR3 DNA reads TGTGCCAGCAGCCCGGGACAGGGGGTCTCCGAGCAGTACTTC.

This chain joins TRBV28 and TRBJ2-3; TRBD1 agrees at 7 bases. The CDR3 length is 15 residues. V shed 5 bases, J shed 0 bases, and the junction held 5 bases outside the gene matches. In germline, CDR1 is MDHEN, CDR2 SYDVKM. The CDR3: CASSLTGVSTDTQYF. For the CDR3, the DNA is TGTGCCAGCAGTCTTACAGGGGTTAGCACAGATACGCAGTATTTT.

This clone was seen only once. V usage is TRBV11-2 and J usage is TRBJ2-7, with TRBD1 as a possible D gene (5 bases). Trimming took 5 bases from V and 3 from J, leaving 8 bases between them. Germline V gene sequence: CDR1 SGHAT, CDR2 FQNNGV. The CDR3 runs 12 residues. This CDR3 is CASSHQGYEQYF. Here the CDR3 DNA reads TGTGCCAGCAGCCATCAGGGCTACGAGCAGTACTTC.

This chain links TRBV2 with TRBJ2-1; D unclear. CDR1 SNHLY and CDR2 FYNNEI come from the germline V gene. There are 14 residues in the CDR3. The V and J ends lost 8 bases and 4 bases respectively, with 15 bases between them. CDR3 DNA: TGTGCCAGCCTGGCCAGGCATGAATACAATGAGCAGTTCTTC. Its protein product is CASLARHEYNEQFF.

The CDR3 is CASSLSGYTGELFF. DNA of the CDR3: TGTGCCAGCAGCTTGAGCGGGTACACCGGGGAGCTGTTTTTT. J is TRBJ2-2 and V is TRBV7-3, with TRBD2 as a possible D gene (6 bases). CDR1 and CDR2 (germline): SGHTA, FQGTGA. The V and J ends lost 3 bases and 3 bases respectively, with 8 bases between them. The CDR3 has 14 amino acids.

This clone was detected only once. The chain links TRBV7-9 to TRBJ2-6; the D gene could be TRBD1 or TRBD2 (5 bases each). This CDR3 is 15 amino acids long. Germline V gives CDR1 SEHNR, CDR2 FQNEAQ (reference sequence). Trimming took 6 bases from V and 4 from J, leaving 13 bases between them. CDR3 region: CASSPPGTGANVLTF. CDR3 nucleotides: TGTGCCAGCAGTCCACCGGGGACCGGGGCCAACGTCCTGACTTTC.